This entry lists 17 T cell receptor beta chains sequenced from one sample in a study of CDR3 diversity in severe acne. TCRdb recomputed calls from the PCR reads with MiXCR, one row per CDR3 protein. Among some 84,000 distinct CDR3 sequences listed, around 53% were seen once. Specimen: blood. The receptor source for this set is a male donor in good health, without acne.

This chain joins TRBV7-6 and TRBJ2-7; tentative D call: TRBD1 (6 bases). The CDR3 is 14 residues long. Germline V CDR1 and CDR2: SGHVS, FNYEAQ. The V gene lost 4 bases and the J gene lost 1 base, with 11 bases spanning the gap. CDR3 region: CASSSTTGSYEQYF. CDR3 sequence (DNA): TGTGCCAGCAGCTCCACGACAGGTTCCTACGAGCAGTACTTC. The entire variable domain, with the rest obtained from reference TRBV7-6 and TRBJ2-7, is as follows: GAGVSQSPRYKVTKRGQDVALRCDPISGHVSLYWYRQALGQGPEFLTYFNYEAQQDKSGLPNDRFSAERPEGSISTLTIQRTEQRDSAMYRCASSSTTGSYEQYFGPGTRLTVT.

The V gene is TRBV5-1, the J gene TRBJ1-1, with D tentatively TRBD1 (6 bases). This CDR3 region has 13 residues. The germline CDR1 and CDR2 sequences are SGHRS and YFSETQ. V shed 4 bases and J shed 5 bases, with 12 bases lying between them. The CDR3 DNA sequence: TGCGCCAGCAGCCCAGGGGCGGAGACTGAAGCTTTCTTT. This translates into CASSPGAETEAFF.

The gene calls are TRBV12-3 or TRBV12-4 and TRBJ1-2; TRBD1 is a possible D gene (5 bases). V lost 8 bases and J 9 bases, leaving 16 bases between the germline ends. CDR3 size: 12 residues. The CDR3 reads CASYGGRGSYTF. The CDR3 nucleotides read TGTGCCAGCTATGGGGGAAGGGGCAGCTACACCTTC.

The chain recombines TRBV9 with TRBJ1-1; D perhaps matches TRBD1 (6 bases). V was clipped by 2 bases and J by 0 bases, with 8 bases between them. CDR1 is SGDLS and CDR2 is YYNGEE in the germline V gene. The CDR3 sequence is 14 residues long. Here the CDR3 reads CASSVDSLNTEAFF. The CDR3 DNA is TGTGCCAGCAGCGTGGACAGCCTGAACACTGAAGCTTTCTTT.

This clonotype has a count of ten or more. The rearrangement uses TRBV2 and TRBJ1-6; 11 positions agree with TRBD1. The trim removed 6 bases at V and 4 bases at J, leaving 5 bases unmatched. The CDR3 totals 16 residues. The germline CDR1 and CDR2 sequences are SNHLY and FYNNEI. The CDR3 region is CASRRTGGGYNSPLHF. The CDR3 DNA follows: TGTGCCAGCAGGAGGACAGGGGGCGGTTATAATTCACCCCTCCACTTT.

Note on this clonotype: The conserved phenylalanine or tryptophan is not found at the CDR3 terminus, so this likely reflects a read error. V is TRBV10-1 and J is TRBJ1-1, with D perhaps matching TRBD1 (6 bases). The CDR3 length is 13 residues. Germline loops: CDR1 WNHNN, CDR2 SYGVQD (reference sequence). V lost 4 bases, J lost 7 bases, and 13 bases lay in between. The CDR3 region is CASSATGAGEAFL. Here the CDR3 DNA reads TGCGCCAGCAGTGCGACGGGGGCGGGTGAAGCTTTCCTT.

The chain links TRBV5-6 to TRBJ1-6; no clear D. This CDR3 contains 15 residues. Germline V gene lookup returns CDR1 SGHDT and CDR2 YYEEEE. V was trimmed by 1 base and J by 5 bases, leaving 10 bases between them. The CDR3 bases are TGTGCCAGCAGCTTGTGGGCCCCGGATAATTCACCCCTCCACTTT. Translation gives CASSLWAPDNSPLHF.

The chain carries TRBV6-5 and TRBJ1-2; TRBD1 is a possible D gene (5 bases). The CDR3 covers 14 residues. CDR1 and CDR2 from the germline V gene are MNHEY and SVGAGI. The V gene lost 6 bases and the J gene lost 8 bases, with 19 bases spanning the gap. The CDR3, as DNA: TGTGCCAGCAGCCCCGTAGGTAGGGGAGGAGGCTACACCTTC. This encodes CASSPVGRGGGYTF.

The chain links TRBV7-6 to TRBJ2-7; a weak D match, TRBD2 (6 bases). Trimming removed 0 bases from V and 3 bases from J, with 9 bases in between. The CDR3 is 14 amino acids. Per the germline V gene, CDR1 is SGHVS and CDR2 is FNYEAQ. The CDR3 DNA reads as TGTGCCAGCAGCTTAGCCGGGAGCAACTACGAGCAGTACTTC. Translation: CASSLAGSNYEQYF.

This clonotype was observed a handful of times. The chain couples TRBV25-1 to TRBJ1-4; D not certain. CDR1 and CDR2 from the germline V gene are MGHDK and SYGVNS. This CDR3 contains 13 residues. V lost 3 bases and J lost 3, with 5 bases in between. The CDR3 sequence: CASSEVPNEKLFF. The CDR3 DNA reads TGTGCCAGCAGTGAGGTTCCTAATGAAAAACTGTTTTTT.

J is TRBJ2-7 and V is TRBV25-1, with 7 bases matching TRBD2. The germline V gene has CDR1 MGHDK and CDR2 SYGVNS. The junction had 18 bases not matched to a gene; V was cut back by 3 bases and J by 7 bases. This CDR3 region has 17 residues. CDR3 DNA sequence: TGTGCCAGCAGTGACCTAGGCTCGGGGCGGGAGTCGTGGGAGCAGTACTTC. Protein: CASSDLGSGRESWEQYF.

This clonotype was seen a handful of times. The junction departs from the called germline gene at one end, perhaps through a read error. The V and J genes are TRBV2 and TRBJ2-7; D remains unclear. CDR1 and CDR2 from the germline V gene are SNHLY and FYNNEI. The CDR3 covers 14 residues. The CDR3 sequence is CAISESGGVYEQYF. In DNA form, the CDR3 reads TGTGCCATCAGTGAGTCGGGTGGAGTTTACGAGCAGTACTTC.

This clonotype has a handful of counts. CDR3 nucleotide sequence: TGTGCCAGCAGTGGTCAGGGGGTTAACGAGCAGTACTTC. Its protein is CASSGQGVNEQYF. V usage is TRBV2 and J usage is TRBJ2-7; 7 nucleotides agree with TRBD1. The CDR3 runs to 13 residues. Unmatched junction bases numbered 5, after V lost 4 bases and J lost 5 bases. CDR1 is SNHLY, CDR2 FYNNEI, per germline.

The rearrangement links TRBV7-9 to TRBJ2-7; 9 bases match TRBD2. Germline CDR1 is SEHNR and CDR2 is FQNEAQ (reference sequence). This CDR3 is 15 amino acids long. The V segment lost 6 bases and the J segment 1 base; nucleotides outside the gene matches: 7. CDR3 loop: CASSPTSGRSYEQYF. Here the CDR3 DNA reads TGTGCCAGCAGTCCTACTAGCGGGCGTTCCTACGAGCAGTACTTC.

The genes are TRBV20-1 and TRBJ2-7, with 10 bases fitting TRBD2. The CDR3 runs 15 residues. After removal of 6 bases from V and 3 bases from J, the junction contained 11 bases not matched to a gene. The germline gives CDR1 DFQATT, CDR2 SNEGSKA (reference sequence). The CDR3 region is CSAPRQLAGNYEQYF. DNA for the CDR3: TGCAGTGCCCCCCGTCAACTAGCGGGAAACTACGAGCAGTACTTC.

A remark on this clonotype: A much larger clone differs by one base, so this may be a read error. The chain is built from TRBV2 and TRBJ1-1, with D tentatively TRBD1 (5 bases). Germline V gene sequence: CDR1 SNHLY, CDR2 FYNNEI. The CDR3 is made up of 13 amino acids. V lost 7 bases and J lost 6, with 15 bases in between. The CDR3 DNA reads as TGTGCCAGCACCCCGGTCAGGGTTGCTGAAGCTTTCTTT. Protein product: CASTPVRVAEAFF.

The chain couples TRBV12-3 or TRBV12-4 to TRBJ2-3, with 9 bases aligning to TRBD2. After removal of 8 bases from V and 8 bases from J, the junction contained 5 bases not matched to a gene. The CDR3 is 12 amino acids. CDR3 region: CASGRGGGTQYF. The CDR3 nucleotides read TGTGCCAGCGGGCGGGGGGGGGGTACGCAGTATTTT.